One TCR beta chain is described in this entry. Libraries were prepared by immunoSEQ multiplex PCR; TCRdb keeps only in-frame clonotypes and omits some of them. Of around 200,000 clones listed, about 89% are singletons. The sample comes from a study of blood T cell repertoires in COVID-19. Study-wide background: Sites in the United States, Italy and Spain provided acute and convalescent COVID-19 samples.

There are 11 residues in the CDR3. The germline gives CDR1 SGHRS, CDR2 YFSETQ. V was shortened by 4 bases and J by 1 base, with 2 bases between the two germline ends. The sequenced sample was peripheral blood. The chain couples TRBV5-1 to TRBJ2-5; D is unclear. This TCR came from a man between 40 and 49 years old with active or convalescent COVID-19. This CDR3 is CASSLQETQYF. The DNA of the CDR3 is TGCGCCAGCAGCCTCCAAGAGACCCAGTACTTC.